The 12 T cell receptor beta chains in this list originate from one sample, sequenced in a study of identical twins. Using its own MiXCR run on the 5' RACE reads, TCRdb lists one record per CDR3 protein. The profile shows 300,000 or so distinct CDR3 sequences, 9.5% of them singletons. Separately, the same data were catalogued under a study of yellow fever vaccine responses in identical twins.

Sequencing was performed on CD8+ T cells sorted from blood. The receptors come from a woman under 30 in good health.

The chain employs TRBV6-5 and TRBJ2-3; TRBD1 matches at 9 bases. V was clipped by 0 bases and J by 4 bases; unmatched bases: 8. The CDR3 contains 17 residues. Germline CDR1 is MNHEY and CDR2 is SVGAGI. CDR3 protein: CASSYSAPGQGPDTQYF. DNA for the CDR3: TGTGCCAGCAGTTACTCGGCCCCGGGACAGGGCCCAGATACGCAGTATTTT.

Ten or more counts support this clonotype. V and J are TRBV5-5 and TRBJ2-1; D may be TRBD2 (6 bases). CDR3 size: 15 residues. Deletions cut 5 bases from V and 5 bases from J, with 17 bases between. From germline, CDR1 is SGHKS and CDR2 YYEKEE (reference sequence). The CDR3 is CASSDAGTDHNEQFF. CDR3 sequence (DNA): TGTGCCAGCAGTGATGCTGGGACTGACCACAATGAGCAGTTCTTC.

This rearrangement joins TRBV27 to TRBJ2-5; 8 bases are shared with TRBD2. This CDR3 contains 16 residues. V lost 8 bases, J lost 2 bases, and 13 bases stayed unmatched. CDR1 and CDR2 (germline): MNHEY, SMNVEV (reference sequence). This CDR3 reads CASGPLAGNDQETQYF. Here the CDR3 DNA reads TGTGCCAGCGGCCCGTTAGCGGGGAACGATCAAGAGACCCAGTACTTC.

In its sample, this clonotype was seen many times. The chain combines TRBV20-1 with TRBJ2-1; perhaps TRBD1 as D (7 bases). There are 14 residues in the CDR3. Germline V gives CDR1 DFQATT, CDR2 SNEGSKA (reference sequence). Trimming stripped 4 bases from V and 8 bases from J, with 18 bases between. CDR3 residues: CSATQGGAGDEQFF. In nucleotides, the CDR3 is TGCAGTGCTACCCAGGGGGGCGCGGGTGATGAGCAGTTCTTC.

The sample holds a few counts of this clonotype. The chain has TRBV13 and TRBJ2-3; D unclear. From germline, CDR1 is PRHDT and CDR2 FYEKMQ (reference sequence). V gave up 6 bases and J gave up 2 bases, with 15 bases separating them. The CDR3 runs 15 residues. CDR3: CASRPWGTATDTQYF. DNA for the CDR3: TGTGCCAGCAGGCCGTGGGGTACGGCCACAGATACGCAGTATTTT.

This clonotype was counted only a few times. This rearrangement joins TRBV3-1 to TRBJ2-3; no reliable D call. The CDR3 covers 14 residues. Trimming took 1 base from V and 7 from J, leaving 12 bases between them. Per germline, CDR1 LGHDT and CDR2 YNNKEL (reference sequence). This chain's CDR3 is CASSQVNYWNTQYF. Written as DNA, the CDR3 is TGTGCCAGCAGCCAAGTTAACTACTGGAATACGCAGTATTTT.

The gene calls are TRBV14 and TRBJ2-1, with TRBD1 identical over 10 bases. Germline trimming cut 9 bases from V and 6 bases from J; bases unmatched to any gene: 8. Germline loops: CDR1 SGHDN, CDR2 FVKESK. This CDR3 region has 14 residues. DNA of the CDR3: TGTGCCAGTAGCGGGACAGGGGTTCTCAATGAGCAGTTCTTC. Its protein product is CASSGTGVLNEQFF. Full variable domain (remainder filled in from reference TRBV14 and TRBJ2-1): EAGVTQFPSHSVIEKGQTVTLRCDPISGHDNLYWYRRVMGKEIKFLLHFVKESKQDESGMPNNRFLAERTGGTYSTLKVQPAELEDSGVYFCASSGTGVLNEQFFGPGTRLTVL.

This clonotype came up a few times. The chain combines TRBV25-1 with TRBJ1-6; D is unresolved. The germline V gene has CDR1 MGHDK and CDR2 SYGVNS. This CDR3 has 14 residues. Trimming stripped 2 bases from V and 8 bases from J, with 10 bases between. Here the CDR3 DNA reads TGTGCCAGCAGTGAAGAGGAAGCTTATTCACCCCTCCACTTT. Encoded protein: CASSEEEAYSPLHF.

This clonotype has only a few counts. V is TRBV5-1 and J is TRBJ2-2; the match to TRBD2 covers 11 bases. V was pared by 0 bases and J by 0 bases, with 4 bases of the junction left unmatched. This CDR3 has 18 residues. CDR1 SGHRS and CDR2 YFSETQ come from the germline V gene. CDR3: CASSLALAGGPNTGELFF. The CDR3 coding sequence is TGCGCCAGCAGCTTGGCTCTAGCGGGGGGACCGAACACCGGGGAGCTGTTTTTT.

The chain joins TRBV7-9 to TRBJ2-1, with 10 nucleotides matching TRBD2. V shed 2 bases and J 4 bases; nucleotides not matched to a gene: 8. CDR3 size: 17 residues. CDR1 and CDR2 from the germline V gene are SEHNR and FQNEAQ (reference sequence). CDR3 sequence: CASSLWDRTSGYNEQFF. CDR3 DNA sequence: TGTGCCAGCAGCTTATGGGACAGGACTAGCGGTTACAATGAGCAGTTCTTC.

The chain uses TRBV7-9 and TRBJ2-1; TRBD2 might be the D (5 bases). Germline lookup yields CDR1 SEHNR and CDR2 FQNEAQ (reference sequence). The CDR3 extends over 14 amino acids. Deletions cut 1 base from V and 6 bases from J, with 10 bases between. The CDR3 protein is CASSLGGIRNEQFF. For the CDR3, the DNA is TGTGCCAGCAGCTTAGGAGGGATCCGCAATGAGCAGTTCTTC.

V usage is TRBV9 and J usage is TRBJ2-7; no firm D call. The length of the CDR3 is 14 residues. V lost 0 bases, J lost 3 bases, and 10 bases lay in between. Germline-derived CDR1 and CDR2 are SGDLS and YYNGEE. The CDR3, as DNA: TGTGCCAGCAGCGTAGAACCCTCGTTCTACGAGCAGTACTTC. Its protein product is CASSVEPSFYEQYF. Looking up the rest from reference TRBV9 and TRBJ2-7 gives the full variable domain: DSGVTQTPKHLITATGQRVTLRCSPRSGDLSVYWYQQSLDQGLQFLIQYYNGEERAKGNILERFSAQQFPDLHSELNLSSLELGDSALYFCASSVEPSFYEQYFGPGTRLTVT.